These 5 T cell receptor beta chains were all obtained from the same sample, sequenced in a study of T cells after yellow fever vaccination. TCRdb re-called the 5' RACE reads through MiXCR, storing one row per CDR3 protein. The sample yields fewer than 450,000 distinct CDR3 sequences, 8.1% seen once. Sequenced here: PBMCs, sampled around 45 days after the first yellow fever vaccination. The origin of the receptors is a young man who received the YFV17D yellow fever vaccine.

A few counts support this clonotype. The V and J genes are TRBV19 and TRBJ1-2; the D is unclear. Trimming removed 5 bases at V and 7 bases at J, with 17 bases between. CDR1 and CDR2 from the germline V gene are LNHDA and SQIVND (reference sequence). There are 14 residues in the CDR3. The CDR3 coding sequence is TGTGCCAGTAGTCCAGGAGGGAAGTGGCGTGGCTACACCTTC. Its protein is CASSPGGKWRGYTF.

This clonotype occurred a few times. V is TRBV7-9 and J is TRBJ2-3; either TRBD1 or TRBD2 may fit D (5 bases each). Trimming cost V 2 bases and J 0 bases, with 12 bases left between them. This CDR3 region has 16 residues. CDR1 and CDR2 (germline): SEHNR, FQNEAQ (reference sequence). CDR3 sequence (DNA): TGTGCCAGCAGCTTACGGGGCGCCTCTAGCACAGATACGCAGTATTTT. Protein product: CASSLRGASSTDTQYF.

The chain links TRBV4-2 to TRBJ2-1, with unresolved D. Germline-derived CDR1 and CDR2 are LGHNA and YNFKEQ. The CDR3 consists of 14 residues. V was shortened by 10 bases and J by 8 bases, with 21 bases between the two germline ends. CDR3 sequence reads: CAMSPGLRHYEQFF. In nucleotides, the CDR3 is TGTGCCATGAGCCCCGGGCTCCGGCACTATGAGCAGTTCTTC.

The CDR3, as DNA: TGTGCCAGCAGCACCCAAGCGGGGGCCCTCACAGATACGCAGTATTTT. The encoded protein is CASSTQAGALTDTQYF. V and J are TRBV7-9 and TRBJ2-3; 8 nucleotides line up with TRBD2. J lost 2 bases, V lost 5 bases, and 9 bases had no gene match. CDR1 is SEHNR and CDR2 is FQNEAQ in the germline V gene (reference sequence). The CDR3 has 16 residues.

This chain's CDR3 is CASSSSGGNTDTQYF. The CDR3 coding sequence is TGTGCCAGCAGCAGCAGCGGGGGGAACACAGATACGCAGTATTTT. The J gene is TRBJ2-3, the V gene TRBV7-9, with 9 bases identical to TRBD2. Germline lookup yields CDR1 SEHNR and CDR2 FQNEAQ (reference sequence). The CDR3 loop spans 15 amino acids. Trimming at V came to 5 bases and at J to 2 bases, leaving 5 bases not matched to a gene.